The 27 T cell receptor beta chains below all came from one sample that was sequenced in a study of cytomegalovirus exposure and HLA in healthy donors. 13 Jbeta primers and 60 Vbeta primers were used for the PCR. The assay was immunoSEQ multiplex PCR, and TCRdb's table has in-frame clones only and misses some. The sample records some 76,000 clones, 86% being singletons. Source material: PBMCs. Receptors were obtained from a woman aged 25-40 years in good health and CMV-seronegative.

The chain is built from TRBV6-6 and TRBJ1-1, with D hard to call. Germline loops: CDR1 MNHNY, CDR2 SVGAGI (reference sequence). Trimming removed 0 bases at V and 6 bases at J, with 11 bases between. The CDR3 is made up of 14 amino acids. DNA of the CDR3: TGTGCCAGCAGTTACTCGAACTTTGAACCTGAAGCTTTCTTT. This codes for CASSYSNFEPEAFF.

This chain uses TRBV15 with TRBJ2-1; the match to TRBD2 covers 8 bases. The CDR3 length is 16 residues. After removal of 0 bases from V and 8 bases from J, the junction contained 9 bases not matched to a gene. Germline V gene sequence: CDR1 LNHNV, CDR2 YYDKDF (reference sequence). The CDR3 is CATSRDPGASGHEQFF. The CDR3 DNA is TGTGCCACCAGCAGAGATCCCGGGGCTAGCGGGCATGAGCAGTTCTTC. The complete variable domain, with remaining parts taken from reference TRBV15 and TRBJ2-1, reads DAMVIQNPRYQVTQFGKPVTLSCSQTLNHNVMYWYQQKSSQAPKLLFHYYDKDFNNEADTPDNFQSRRPNTSFCFLDIRSPGLGDTAMYLCATSRDPGASGHEQFFGPGTRLTVL.

The rearrangement joins TRBV28 to TRBJ2-7, with TRBD2 matching over 7 bases. In germline, CDR1 is MDHEN, CDR2 SYDVKM. After removal of 8 bases from V and 0 bases from J, the junction contained 10 bases not matched to a gene. The CDR3 runs to 15 residues. This CDR3 reads CASGGERGSSYEQYF. CDR3 nucleotide sequence: TGTGCCAGCGGGGGGGAGCGGGGAAGCTCCTACGAGCAGTACTTC.

The chain has TRBV30 and TRBJ2-1, with 10 bases identical to TRBD2. The CDR3 consists of 14 residues. The junction had 4 bases not matched to a gene; V was cut back by 2 bases and J by 6 bases. Germline V gene sequence: CDR1 GTSNPN, CDR2 SVGIG (reference sequence). The CDR3 reads CAWSWLAGVNEQFF. In DNA form, the CDR3 reads TGTGCCTGGAGTTGGCTAGCGGGAGTCAATGAGCAGTTCTTC. Full variable domain (rest looked up from reference TRBV30 and TRBJ2-1): SQTIHQWPATLVQPVGSPLSLECTVEGTSNPNLYWYRQAAGRGLQLLFYSVGIGQISSEVPQNLSASRPQDRQFILSSKKLLLSDSGFYLCAWSWLAGVNEQFFGPGTRLTVL.

V is TRBV9 and J is TRBJ2-1; 8 positions agree with TRBD1. The CDR3 loop spans 20 amino acids. CDR1 is SGDLS, CDR2 YYNGEE, per germline. V lost 0 bases and J lost 5; bases outside the gene matches: 19. The CDR3 is CASSVDETGVLGGANNEQFF. The CDR3 DNA follows: TGTGCCAGCAGCGTAGACGAGACAGGGGTACTAGGGGGCGCAAACAATGAGCAGTTCTTC.

V gene TRBV11-3 combines with J gene TRBJ1-4; D possibly corresponds to TRBD1 (5 bases). CDR3 length: 16 amino acids. CDR1 is SGHNT and CDR2 is YENEEA in the germline V gene. The ends were cut back, 1 base at V and 8 bases at J, with 17 bases in the middle. The CDR3 bases are TGTGCCAGCAGCTTAGGCGAGTCGGCACCAGGGGAAAAACTGTTTTTT. This encodes CASSLGESAPGEKLFF. The whole variable domain, filled in from reference TRBV11-3 and TRBJ1-4, reads EAGVVQSPRYKIIEKKQPVAFWCNPISGHNTLYWYLQNLGQGPELLIRYENEEAVDDSQLPKDRFSAERLKGVDSTLKIQPAELGDSAVYLCASSLGESAPGEKLFFGSGTQLSVL.

This chain connects TRBV11-2 to TRBJ2-3; 8 bases are shared with TRBD2. V was clipped by 3 bases and J by 5 bases; unmatched bases: 7. Germline lookup yields CDR1 SGHAT and CDR2 FQNNGV. CDR3 length: 15 residues. The CDR3 loop is CASSLGAGVRDTQYF. In DNA form, the CDR3 reads TGTGCCAGCAGCTTGGGAGCGGGAGTAAGAGATACGCAGTATTTT. Full variable domain (remainder filled in from reference TRBV11-2 and TRBJ2-3): EAGVAQSPRYKIIEKRQSVAFWCNPISGHATLYWYQQILGQGPKLLIQFQNNGVVDDSQLPKDRFSAERLKGVDSTLKIQPAKLEDSAVYLCASSLGAGVRDTQYFGPGTRLTVL.

V gene TRBV28 combines with J gene TRBJ2-1; TRBD1 matches 12 bases. Germline V gene data show CDR1 as MDHEN and CDR2 as SYDVKM. J was trimmed by 8 bases and V by 5 bases; bases with no gene match: 7. The length of the CDR3 is 15 residues. CDR3 sequence reads: CASSMGQGARDEQFF. DNA for the CDR3: TGTGCCAGCAGTATGGGACAGGGGGCGCGGGATGAGCAGTTCTTC.

The J gene is TRBJ2-6, the V gene TRBV2; D might be TRBD1 (6 bases). The germline gives CDR1 SNHLY, CDR2 FYNNEI. V lost 7 bases, J lost 0 bases, and 22 bases lay in between. The CDR3 spans 19 residues. The CDR3 spells CASTAFLAGALSGANVLTF. The CDR3 DNA is TGTGCCAGCACAGCCTTTTTGGCAGGGGCCCTCTCTGGGGCCAACGTCCTGACTTTC. The variable domain in full, with the rest retrieved from reference TRBV2 and TRBJ2-6, is EPEVTQTPSHQVTQMGQEVILRCVPISNHLYFYWYRQILGQKVEFLVSFYNNEISEKSEIFDDQFSVERPDGSNFTLKIRSTKLEDSAMYFCASTAFLAGALSGANVLTFGAGSRLTVL.

The rearrangement links TRBV4-1 to TRBJ2-2; TRBD2 matches at 13 bases. The CDR3 runs 18 residues. Germline CDR1 and CDR2: MGHRA and YSYEKL. V shed 4 bases, J shed 2 bases, and the junction held 7 bases outside the gene matches. The CDR3 is CASSPPGTSGTNTGELFF. CDR3 DNA: TGCGCCAGCAGCCCACCTGGGACTAGCGGGACAAACACCGGGGAGCTGTTTTTT.

The genes are TRBV9 and TRBJ2-1; 7 nucleotides line up with TRBD2. Trimming at V came to 0 bases and at J to 4 bases, leaving 4 bases not matched to a gene. CDR1 SGDLS and CDR2 YYNGEE come from the germline V gene. The CDR3 spans 15 residues. In DNA form, the CDR3 reads TGTGCCAGCAGCGTAGGCGGGGGACCTTACAATGAGCAGTTCTTC. The encoded protein is CASSVGGGPYNEQFF.

This clone was picked up one time. This sequence joins TRBV27 and TRBJ2-1; 9 nucleotides line up with TRBD2. From germline, CDR1 is MNHEY and CDR2 SMNVEV (reference sequence). The J segment lost 6 bases and the V segment lost 4 bases, leaving 4 bases of the junction unmatched. The CDR3 is made up of 14 amino acids. The chain's CDR3 is CASSWTSEGNEQFF. In DNA, the CDR3 is TGTGCCAGCAGTTGGACTAGCGAGGGCAATGAGCAGTTCTTC.

The chain recombines TRBV27 with TRBJ2-7, with D tentatively TRBD2 (5 bases). Germline CDR1 MNHEY, CDR2 SMNVEV (reference sequence). This CDR3 has 13 residues. Between the trimmed V and J ends, which lost 4 bases and 2 bases, there was a span of 9 bases. The CDR3: CASSSDWAYEQYF. The CDR3 nucleotides read TGTGCCAGCAGTTCGGACTGGGCCTACGAGCAGTACTTC.

The gene calls are TRBV5-5 and TRBJ2-7; tentative D call: TRBD2 (5 bases). This CDR3 has 14 amino acids. Germline V gives CDR1 SGHKS, CDR2 YYEKEE (reference sequence). V was cut by 6 bases and J by 9 bases, with 22 bases left in between. This chain's CDR3 is CASTPGILGRGQYF. In DNA form, the CDR3 reads TGTGCCAGCACCCCCGGGATCCTAGGTAGAGGGCAGTACTTC.

The chain is built from TRBV10-3 and TRBJ2-1; D remains ambiguous. Looked up from germline, CDR1 is ENHRY and CDR2 is SYGVKD. Trimming removed 4 bases from V and 0 bases from J, with 10 bases in between. CDR3 length equals 15 residues. For the CDR3, the DNA is TGTGCCATCAGTGGGGTCGAGGACTCCTACAATGAGCAGTTCTTC. Protein: CAISGVEDSYNEQFF.

The chain uses TRBV28 and TRBJ2-7; 15 bases agree with TRBD2. Trimming cost V 6 bases and J 5 bases; bases outside gene matches: 2. CDR1 and CDR2 (germline): MDHEN, SYDVKM. The CDR3 totals 14 residues. CDR3 loop: CASRGLAGGDEQYF. CDR3 DNA: TGTGCCAGCAGGGGACTAGCGGGAGGCGACGAGCAGTACTTC. The variable domain in full, with the rest retrieved from reference TRBV28 and TRBJ2-7, is DVKVTQSSRYLVKRTGEKVFLECVQDMDHENMFWYRQDPGLGLRLIYFSYDVKMKEKGDIPEGYSVSREKKERFSLILESASTNQTSMYLCASRGLAGGDEQYFGPGTRLTVT.

This sequence joins TRBV7-9 and TRBJ2-6; the D is unclear. V was trimmed by 4 bases and J by 3 bases, leaving 10 bases between them. This CDR3 is 15 amino acids long. The V gene's germline CDR1 is SEHNR and CDR2 FQNEAQ (reference sequence). The CDR3 region is CASSSTVGGANVLTF. CDR3 bases: TGTGCCAGCAGCTCCACGGTCGGTGGGGCCAACGTCCTGACTTTC. The whole variable domain, remainder taken from reference TRBV7-9 and TRBJ2-6, is DTGVSQNPRHKITKRGQNVTFRCDPISEHNRLYWYRQTLGQGPEFLTYFQNEAQLEKSRLLSDRFSAERPKGSFSTLEIQRTEQGDSAMYLCASSSTVGGANVLTFGAGSRLTVL.

This clone was counted once. V usage is TRBV7-9 and J usage is TRBJ1-5; D remains unclear. Germline CDR1 reads SEHNR; CDR2 reads FQNEAQ (reference sequence). The CDR3 contains 17 residues. V shed 3 bases and J shed 0 bases, with 15 bases lying between them. The CDR3: CASSLSADSYSNQPQHF. The DNA for the CDR3 is TGTGCCAGCAGCTTGTCGGCGGATTCATATAGCAATCAGCCCCAGCATTTT.

The chain employs TRBV6-1 and TRBJ2-7; D is perhaps TRBD1 (5 bases). The CDR3 length is 13 residues. The germline V and J ends were trimmed by 11 bases and 3 bases, with 17 bases remaining between them. Germline loops: CDR1 MNHNS, CDR2 SASEGT. In DNA form, the CDR3 reads TGTGCCTTAACTCCCAAGGGGCGCTACGAGCAGTACTTC. Its protein is CALTPKGRYEQYF.

The chain is built from TRBV10-3 and TRBJ2-5; 7 bases agree with TRBD2. The V segment lost 4 bases and the J segment 4 bases; nucleotides outside the gene matches: 12. This CDR3 region has 16 residues. The germline V gene has CDR1 ENHRY and CDR2 SYGVKD. The CDR3 loop is CAISGPGWGGGETQYF. The CDR3 nucleotides read TGTGCCATCAGTGGCCCTGGTTGGGGCGGGGGAGAGACCCAGTACTTC.

The chain joins TRBV5-8 to TRBJ2-7; 10 bases match TRBD2. The CDR3 extends over 15 amino acids. Germline V gene lookup returns CDR1 SGHTS and CDR2 YDEGEE. The V and J ends lost 3 bases and 3 bases, in that order; junction bases with no gene match: 6. CDR3 loop: CASSSSGTSDYEQYF. The CDR3 DNA is TGTGCCAGCAGCTCCTCCGGGACTAGCGACTACGAGCAGTACTTC.

This clone was counted between two and nine times. The chain has TRBV7-2 and TRBJ2-5; 10 nucleotides line up with TRBD1. The CDR3 has 15 residues. The V gene end was trimmed by 5 bases and the J gene end by 1 base; junction bases not matched to a gene: 4. Germline assignment: CDR1 SGHTA and CDR2 FQGNSA. The CDR3, as DNA: TGTGCCAGCAGCCTAGACAGGGGGCTCCAAGAGACCCAGTACTTC. Translating gives CASSLDRGLQETQYF.

This clone has more than one count but fewer than ten. This sample includes further DNA sequences coding for the same CDR3. The rearrangement uses TRBV19 and TRBJ2-7; 9 bases are a match to TRBD1. The length of the CDR3 is 13 residues. Germline assignment: CDR1 LNHDA and CDR2 SQIVND (reference sequence). J gave up 3 bases and V 5 bases, and 2 bases lay outside the gene matches. The CDR3 loop reads CASSAGQGYEQYF. CDR3 nucleotides: TGTGCCAGTAGTGCGGGACAGGGCTACGAGCAGTACTTC.

The table lists this clone with a count of one. The chain is built from TRBV9 and TRBJ2-1; tentatively, D is TRBD1 (6 bases). The CDR3 covers 15 residues. Trimming took off 0 bases at V and 3 bases at J, with 10 bases between the two ends. Germline CDR1 is SGDLS and CDR2 is YYNGEE. In DNA form, the CDR3 reads TGTGCCAGCAGCGTAGGGACAGTTGACTACAATGAGCAGTTCTTC. It codes for CASSVGTVDYNEQFF.

The chain is built from TRBV7-8 and TRBJ1-5; 9 bases are shared with TRBD1. Germline values: CDR1 SGHVS, CDR2 FQNEAQ. V was pared by 5 bases and J by 6 bases, with 14 bases of the junction left unmatched. The CDR3 has 17 amino acids. CDR3: CASSMRPGQGNSQPQHF. The CDR3 coding sequence is TGTGCCAGCAGCATGCGCCCGGGACAGGGAAACTCTCAGCCCCAGCATTTT.

For this clone: This sample also contains other DNA sequences that code for the same CDR3. V is TRBV4-3 and J is TRBJ2-7; 11 bases line up with TRBD2. Germline assignment: CDR1 LGHNA and CDR2 YSLEER. V was pared by 4 bases and J by 2 bases, with 4 bases of the junction left unmatched. The CDR3 is 15 residues long. CDR3 bases: TGCGCCAGCAGCCCAGGGACTAGCGGTACCTACGAGCAGTACTTC. Amino acid sequence: CASSPGTSGTYEQYF.

The chain recombines TRBV6-6 with TRBJ2-5; 7 bases align to TRBD1. Germline lookup yields CDR1 MNHNY and CDR2 SVGAGI (reference sequence). Trimming at V came to 2 bases and at J to 4 bases, leaving 10 bases not matched to a gene. The CDR3 contains 16 residues. The DNA of the CDR3 is TGTGCCAGCAGTTACCCGGGACAGCTCTATCGAGAGACCCAGTACTTC. Its translation is CASSYPGQLYRETQYF.